A selection of T cell receptor beta chains follows, all from one sample in a study of Ad26.COV2.S vaccination and SARS-CoV-2 variants. The method was immunoSEQ multiplex PCR; TCRdb's version includes in-frame clones alone and lacks a portion of them. The sample holds 350,000 to 450,000 clones, about 88% seen once. Sample: peripheral blood, taken in a trial of Ad26.COV2.S vaccine versus placebo. Receptor source: a person aged 18-60 years who received the Ad26.COV2.S COVID-19 vaccine or a placebo. Both conserved end residues are trimmed from each CDR3. Each record gives: J gene, V gene, CDR3 protein.

>TRBJ2-7|TRBV7-9
ASSGGGRIYEQY
>TRBJ1-3|TRBV11-2
ASSPSSGVYGNTIY
>TRBJ1-6|TRBV28
ASSDMLGDNSPLH
>TRBJ1-3|TRBV7-9
ASRDRSSGNTIY
>TRBJ1-1|TRBV15
ATRPMARGETEAF
>TRBJ2-5|TRBV24-1
ATSDSQASENQY
>TRBJ2-7|TRBV5-4
ASSLAGAGLSYEQY
>TRBJ1-1|TRBV10-3
AINRQGMNTEAF
>TRBJ1-3|TRBV28
ASTLEAASGNTIY
>TRBJ1-3|TRBV6-1
ASSDLPVFSGNTIY
>TRBJ2-5|TRBV5-1
ASSPGTGVRETQY
>TRBJ2-7|TRBV29-1
SVDFDRGQQY
>TRBJ1-1|TRBV5-1
ASSRGQGGTEAF
>TRBJ2-1|TRBV24-1
ATARGSSYNEQF
>TRBJ1-3|TRBV10-3
AISDFGTGNTIY
>TRBJ2-1|TRBV6-4
ATKERELWSMYNEQF
>TRBJ2-5|TRBV27
ASGHRGQETQY
>TRBJ1-4|TRBV5-1
ASRDWATNEKLF
>TRBJ2-7|TRBV5-1
ASSLDGQRLYEQY
>TRBJ1-2|TRBV10-3
AISAGADTYGYT
>TRBJ2-3|TRBV21-1
ASSPAGTSGCTDTQY
>TRBJ2-2|TRBV4-1
ASSQYREQGAGELF
>TRBJ2-3|TRBV10-1
ASSFGQGRTDTQY
>TRBJ1-2|TRBV5-1
ASSPLGTYNNGYT
>TRBJ1-2|TRBV7-9
ASSPGQGEGHT
>TRBJ2-1|TRBV19
ASSTGQGAHNEQF
>TRBJ1-4|TRBV7-8
ASSPREATNEKLF
>TRBJ2-1|TRBV9
ASSRTSRGNNEQF
>TRBJ2-2|TRBV19
ASRRLQGGTGELF
>TRBJ2-7|TRBV11-1
ASSLAGPAQY
>TRBJ1-2|TRBV2
ASSDQGLAYGYT
>TRBJ2-1|TRBV7-9
ASSLVGRNEQF
>TRBJ2-1|TRBV19
ASSILASGSPYNEQF
>TRBJ2-1|TRBV4-1
ASSQETSGSYEQF
>TRBJ2-2|TRBV19
ASSIGLAAGELF
>TRBJ1-2|TRBV29-1
SALGGYNYGYT
>TRBJ2-3|TRBV19
ASRGLRDRWSDTQY
>TRBJ1-6|TRBV6-5
ASRRDWVDSPLH
>TRBJ2-7|TRBV5-1
ASNNRGSEQY
>TRBJ2-4|TRBV12-5
ASGHSGGNIQY
>TRBJ2-5|TRBV10-1
ASSFGGVETQY
>TRBJ2-1|TRBV27
ASSSGGSLYNEQF
>TRBJ1-1|TRBV28
ASSLAGQGAKKAF
>TRBJ2-7|TRBV4-2
ASSPAASGGTYEQY
>TRBJ2-1|TRBV6-6
ASSPSRGGLSEQF
>TRBJ2-2|TRBV15
ATSRDRSETGELF
>TRBJ2-7|TRBV25-1
ASSLPGTAYEQY
>TRBJ1-1|TRBV6-4
ASSDSGPSPEAF
>TRBJ2-7|TRBV6-6
ASRLTGGGSYEQY
>TRBJ1-6|TRBV28
ASRPVRGRYNSPLH
>TRBJ2-7|TRBV9
ASSALGTDGINEQY
>TRBJ2-3|TRBV7-9
ASSVLGSTDTQY
>TRBJ2-3|TRBV6-5
ASRDEGRPTDTQY
>TRBJ2-3|TRBV6-5
ASSQTGPRDTQY
>TRBJ2-5|TRBV28
ASSLDSGQETQY
>TRBJ1-1|TRBV13
ASSTTPGVLNTEAF
>TRBJ2-5|TRBV6-5
ASSYSWGKETQY
>TRBJ2-1|TRBV11-2
ASSLDSASGNEQF
>TRBJ1-1|TRBV7-7
ASSSSTDTEAF